A single T cell receptor beta chain is shown here with its context. Its target is unknown. CDR1 is SEHNR, CDR2 FQNEAQ, per germline (reference sequence). V lost 5 bases, J lost 5 bases, and 6 bases stayed unmatched. This CDR3 is 15 amino acids long. 60 Vbeta and 13 Jbeta primers were used in PCR. TCRdb's table, derived via immunoSEQ multiplex PCR, lists solely in-frame clones and lacks some. Among about 180,000 clones, approximately 72% were seen once, and the ten largest hold 2% to 2.5%. This specimen comes from a study of cytomegalovirus exposure and HLA in healthy donors. Study-wide points: In an earlier analysis, productive rearrangement rates for most beta V segments clustered near 87% or 30%. Most TCR sequences were seen very rarely across donors, but some public TCRs occurred in many. It was reportedly the case that the classifier diagnosed cytomegalovirus status with high specificity and sensitivity.

The sequencing input was PBMCs. The TCR originated in a human donor in good health. The V and J genes are TRBV7-9 and TRBJ2-1; 10 bases agree with TRBD2. The CDR3 loop is CASSPRTSGNNEQFF. CDR3 nucleotide sequence: TGTGCCAGCAGCCCGCGGACTAGCGGAAACAATGAGCAGTTCTTC.